The 19 T cell receptor beta chains listed next were all sequenced from one sample in a study of Tregs in tolerant kidney transplant recipients. Profiling relied on immunoSEQ multiplex PCR, and the TCRdb table lists in-frame clones only, not all of them. The table records hundreds of thousands of clones, 80% to 85% of them present only once. Sequencing input: CD4+ T cells from blood. The receptors were gathered from a human donor in good health.

This sequence joins TRBV5-1 and TRBJ2-3; D is possibly TRBD1 (5 bases). V lost 2 bases, J lost 3 bases, and 10 bases lay in between. The germline gives CDR1 SGHRS, CDR2 YFSETQ. The CDR3 spans 14 residues. Written as DNA, the CDR3 is TGCGCCAGCAGCTTCGGACAAGGTACAGATACGCAGTATTTT. Amino acids: CASSFGQGTDTQYF.

Written as DNA, the CDR3 is TGCGCCAGCAGTGAGTCAAGCGGGAGGGAGGATGAGCAGTTCTTC. Translated, it gives CASSESSGREDEQFF. This sequence joins TRBV10-1 and TRBJ2-1; 10 bases are a match to TRBD2. J gave up 8 bases and V 0 bases, and 4 bases lay outside the gene matches. The CDR3 contains 15 residues. Germline V gene lookup returns CDR1 WNHNN and CDR2 SYGVQD (reference sequence).

The genes are TRBV2 and TRBJ1-1; 9 bases align to TRBD1. Trimming removed 6 bases from V and 5 bases from J; junction bases left unmatched: 7. There are 14 residues in the CDR3. In germline, CDR1 is SNHLY, CDR2 FYNNEI. The CDR3 is CASSLQGAQTEAFF. CDR3 nucleotides: TGTGCCAGCAGCCTACAGGGGGCTCAGACTGAAGCTTTCTTT.

The chain uses TRBV27 and TRBJ1-5, with TRBD1 identical over 9 bases. Germline-derived CDR1 and CDR2 are MNHEY and SMNVEV (reference sequence). Unmatched junction bases numbered 14, after V lost 4 bases and J lost 4 bases. The CDR3 contains 18 residues. CDR3: CASSYLTPTGGLNQPQHF. The CDR3 coding sequence is TGTGCCAGCAGTTACCTAACCCCGACAGGGGGTCTTAATCAGCCCCAGCATTTT.

The chain employs TRBV2 and TRBJ2-1; D uncertain. The germline V gene encodes CDR1 SNHLY and CDR2 FYNNEI. Trimming removed 6 bases at V and 4 bases at J, with 10 bases between. The CDR3 length is 13 residues. The CDR3 protein is CASRQQLYNEQFF. The DNA for the CDR3 is TGTGCCAGCAGGCAGCAGCTATACAATGAGCAGTTCTTC. The whole variable domain, filled in from reference TRBV2 and TRBJ2-1, reads EPEVTQTPSHQVTQMGQEVILRCVPISNHLYFYWYRQILGQKVEFLVSFYNNEISEKSEIFDDQFSVERPDGSNFTLKIRSTKLEDSAMYFCASRQQLYNEQFFGPGTRLTVL.

V and J are TRBV11-2 and TRBJ1-1; no firm D call. Germline V CDR1 and CDR2: SGHAT, FQNNGV. V lost 2 bases and J lost 5, with 9 bases in between. This CDR3 has 13 residues. CDR3 loop: CASSLRVETEAFF. CDR3 coding DNA: TGTGCCAGCAGCTTAAGGGTTGAAACTGAAGCTTTCTTT.

The genes are TRBV5-1 and TRBJ1-2; possibly TRBD1 for D (5 bases). Germline loops: CDR1 SGHRS, CDR2 YFSETQ. The CDR3 sequence is 14 residues long. Trimming cost V 0 bases and J 3 bases, with 9 bases left between them. The CDR3 loop reads CASSLAAGHYGYTF. CDR3 DNA sequence: TGCGCCAGCAGCTTGGCGGCGGGGCACTATGGCTACACCTTC.

This clone was observed a single time. The CDR3: CASSQGLAGGGNTQYF. In DNA, the CDR3 is TGTGCCAGCAGCCAAGGACTAGCGGGAGGTGGAAATACGCAGTATTTT. The chain links TRBV4-2 to TRBJ2-3, with 13 bases matching TRBD2. The CDR3 sequence is 16 residues long. The V gene end was trimmed by 1 base and the J gene end by 7 bases; junction bases not matched to a gene: 5. Germline CDR1 is LGHNA and CDR2 is YNFKEQ.

This sequence joins TRBV6-6 and TRBJ2-6; D not resolved. This CDR3 comprises 15 residues. From germline, CDR1 is MNHNY and CDR2 SVGAGI (reference sequence). V was clipped by 4 bases and J by 0 bases, with 7 bases between them. CDR3 sequence: CASSSQLSGANVLTF. The CDR3 region has the DNA TGTGCCAGCAGTTCTCAACTCTCTGGGGCCAACGTCCTGACTTTC.

This clone was seen only once. V usage is TRBV7-8 and J usage is TRBJ1-1; 7 bases match TRBD1. The V and J ends lost 1 base and 2 bases, in that order; junction bases with no gene match: 1. The CDR3 loop spans 14 amino acids. Germline-derived CDR1 and CDR2 are SGHVS and FQNEAQ. The CDR3 region has the DNA TGTGCCAGCAGCTTAGACAGGGGAAACACTGAAGCTTTCTTT. Amino acids: CASSLDRGNTEAFF.

This chain links TRBV13 with TRBJ1-2, with 11 positions matching TRBD1. V lost 5 bases to trimming and J lost 8 bases; unmatched junction nucleotides: 4. Germline V gene sequence: CDR1 PRHDT, CDR2 FYEKMQ (reference sequence). The CDR3 loop spans 13 amino acids. The CDR3 reads CASSLDRGLGYTF. DNA for the CDR3: TGTGCCAGCAGCCTGGACAGGGGGCTGGGCTACACCTTC. Based on the CDR3 plus reference TRBV13 and TRBJ1-2, the full variable domain is AAGVIQSPRHLIKEKRETATLKCYPIPRHDTVYWYQQGPGQDPQFLISFYEKMQSDKGSIPDRFSAQQFSDYHSELNMSSLELGDSALYFCASSLDRGLGYTFGSGTRLTVV.

This chain joins TRBV5-4 and TRBJ1-4; D call uncertain. The V gene's germline CDR1 is SGHNT and CDR2 YYREEE (reference sequence). This CDR3 contains 14 residues. Trimming removed 4 bases from V and 0 bases from J, with 7 bases in between. The CDR3 DNA follows: TGTGCCAGCAGCATTATTGCAACTAATGAAAAACTGTTTTTT. Its translation: CASSIIATNEKLFF.

The chain is built from TRBV21-1 and TRBJ2-3; the table's D call TRBD1 went unverified against the DNA. TRBV21-1 corresponds to a pseudogene. The CDR3 is made up of 20 amino acids. The CDR3 reads CASSKRQRDRGYCSTDTQYF. The CDR3 DNA reads as TGTGCCAGCAGCAAAAGACAGCGGGACAGGGGGTATTGTAGCACAGATACGCAGTATTTT.

This chain joins TRBV18 and TRBJ2-7; 8 bases fit TRBD1. Germline V CDR1 and CDR2: KGHSH, LQKENI. The CDR3 loop spans 14 amino acids. J was trimmed by 5 bases and V by 1 base; bases with no gene match: 4. CDR3 residues: CASSPRTGLNEQYF. CDR3 DNA sequence: TGTGCCAGCTCACCACGGACAGGGTTGAACGAGCAGTACTTC.

J is TRBJ2-6 and V is TRBV10-2; 8 bases line up with TRBD1. CDR3 length equals 16 residues. The junction had 9 bases not matched to a gene; V was cut back by 6 bases and J by 5 bases. Germline CDR1 WSHSY, CDR2 SAAADI. CDR3: CASRDRAGSRANVLTF. CDR3 DNA sequence: TGCGCCAGCAGGGACAGGGCGGGATCGAGGGCCAACGTCCTGACTTTC.

The genes are TRBV5-8 and TRBJ1-5; D not certain. This CDR3 spans 18 amino acids. Trimming pared 0 bases from V and 2 bases from J, leaving 18 bases between. Germline values: CDR1 SGHTS, CDR2 YDEGEE. CDR3 amino acids: CASSLGRVLTSGNQPQHF. The CDR3 bases are TGTGCCAGCAGCTTGGGGAGGGTTTTGACTTCTGGCAATCAGCCCCAGCATTTT.

The chain has TRBV6-1 and TRBJ1-2, with 7 bases matching TRBD1. The CDR3 loop spans 14 amino acids. After removal of 6 bases from V and 6 bases from J, the junction contained 10 bases not matched to a gene. Per germline, CDR1 MNHNS and CDR2 SASEGT. The DNA for the CDR3 is TGTGCCAGCAGCGCCCTGGGAGGGGGCCATGGCTACACCTTC. As protein: CASSALGGGHGYTF.

This clone has a single count. V is TRBV10-3 and J is TRBJ1-1; TRBD1 agrees at 7 bases. After removal of 0 bases from V and 1 base from J, the junction contained 2 bases not matched to a gene. From germline, CDR1 is ENHRY and CDR2 SYGVKD. The CDR3 sequence is 15 residues long. CDR3 in amino acids: CAISESRGRNTEAFF. The CDR3 bases are TGTGCCATCAGTGAGTCAAGGGGGCGGAACACTGAAGCTTTCTTT.

This chain uses TRBV27 with TRBJ2-2; 8 bases align to TRBD2. This CDR3 contains 15 residues. With 4 bases clipped from V and 9 bases from J, the junction kept 10 bases outside the gene matches. Per the germline V gene, CDR1 is MNHEY and CDR2 is SMNVEV (reference sequence). This CDR3 is CASSSPGGRRRELFF. The CDR3 bases are TGTGCCAGCAGTTCCCCGGGGGGGCGTCGAAGGGAGCTGTTTTTT.